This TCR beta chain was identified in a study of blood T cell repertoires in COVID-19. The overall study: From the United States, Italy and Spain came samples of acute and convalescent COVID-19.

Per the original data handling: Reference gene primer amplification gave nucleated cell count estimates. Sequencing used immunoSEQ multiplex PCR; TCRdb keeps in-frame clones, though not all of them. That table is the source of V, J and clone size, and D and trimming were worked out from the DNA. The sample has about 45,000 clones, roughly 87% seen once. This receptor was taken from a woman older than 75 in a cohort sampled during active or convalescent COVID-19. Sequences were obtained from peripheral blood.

CDR3 in DNA: TGCGCCAGCGGCGTGGGACAGGGGACAGGGGAGACCCAGTACTTC. Residues: CASGVGQGTGETQYF. The chain links TRBV5-1 to TRBJ2-5; 10 nucleotides line up with TRBD1. CDR3 size: 15 residues. The ends lost 7 bases at V and 5 bases at J; junction bases unmatched: 11. CDR1 is SGHRS and CDR2 is YFSETQ in the germline V gene.